The rows below give T cell receptor beta chains drawn from one sample of a study of blood T cell repertoires in COVID-19. The protocol was immunoSEQ multiplex PCR, while the TCRdb copy is restricted to in-frame clones and leaves out a portion. Here the sample spans roughly 12,000 clones, 85% to 95% being singletons. The sample consisted of peripheral blood. The receptors derive from a woman in her 70s with active COVID-19. Both conserved end residues are part of each CDR3. Each record gives: CDR3 protein, CDR3 DNA, D gene, V gene, clone size, J gene. The D gene is left open where the match is weak. Some rows mark clone size as missing; the rest say once, few, many or name a class of expanded clone.

CDR3 protein: CASSNPDRAEAFF
CDR3 DNA: TGTGCCAGCAGTAACCCCGACAGGGCTGAAGCTTTCTTT
D gene: TRBD1
V gene: TRBV6-2/TRBV6-3
clone size: .
J gene: TRBJ1-1

CDR3 protein: CATTIAGQGYAETQYF
CDR3 DNA: TGTGCCACCACAATTGCGGGACAGGGGTACGCGGAGACCCAGTACTTC
D gene: TRBD1
V gene: TRBV15
clone size: once
J gene: TRBJ2-5

CDR3 protein: CASSYSKGVEKLFF
CDR3 DNA: TGTGCCAGCAGTTACTCGAAGGGGGTGGAAAAACTGTTTTTT
D gene: .
V gene: TRBV6-5
clone size: .
J gene: TRBJ1-4

CDR3 protein: CASSPRTSGSGNEQFF
CDR3 DNA: TGCGCCAGCAGCCCCCGGACTAGCGGGAGCGGGAATGAGCAGTTCTTC
D gene: TRBD2
V gene: TRBV5-1
clone size: .
J gene: TRBJ2-1

CDR3 protein: CASSARLAGANEQYF
CDR3 DNA: TGTGCCAGCAGCGCCAGACTAGCGGGAGCAAACGAGCAGTACTTC
D gene: TRBD2
V gene: TRBV11-3
clone size: .
J gene: TRBJ2-7

CDR3 protein: CASSPGQGSSPLHF
CDR3 DNA: TGTGCCAGCTCACCTGGCCAGGGAAGTTCACCCCTCCACTTT
D gene: .
V gene: TRBV18
clone size: .
J gene: TRBJ1-6

CDR3 protein: CASSLGKEYGYTF
CDR3 DNA: TGTGCCAGCAGCTTAGGGAAGGAGTATGGCTACACCTTC
D gene: .
V gene: TRBV11-3
clone size: .
J gene: TRBJ1-2

CDR3 protein: CSAIDISGRGYEQYF
CDR3 DNA: TGCAGTGCTATTGATATTAGCGGGAGAGGGTACGAGCAGTACTTC
D gene: TRBD2
V gene: TRBV20-1
clone size: .
J gene: TRBJ2-7

CDR3 protein: CASSPLLAGEQYF
CDR3 DNA: TGTGCCAGCTCACCCCTTCTAGCGGGCGAGCAGTACTTC
D gene: TRBD2
V gene: TRBV18
clone size: .
J gene: TRBJ2-7

CDR3 protein: CASSLGARSNQPQHF
CDR3 DNA: TGTGCCAGCAGCTTGGGGGCACGTAGCAATCAGCCCCAGCATTTT
D gene: .
V gene: TRBV11-2
clone size: .
J gene: TRBJ1-5

CDR3 protein: CASSLETELGEAFF
CDR3 DNA: TGTGCCAGCAGCTTAGAGACAGAGTTAGGTGAAGCTTTCTTT
D gene: .
V gene: TRBV7-9
clone size: .
J gene: TRBJ1-1